This T cell receptor (beta chain) was sequenced for a study of identical twins (dated by TCRdb to 2016 to 2017). For the wider study: The study deep-sequenced TCR alpha and beta repertoires from monozygotic twins, unrelated adults of various ages and cord blood to test whether fetal clonotypes persist. Replicate twin experiments were performed at different times using different library preparation protocols to rule out contamination.

The research as a whole found: Because the same donors could not be followed over many years, conclusions were based on cross-sectional statistical analysis. Abundant cord blood beta clonotypes had fewer insertions, young adult naive repertoires showed a similar but weaker trend, and memory repertoires showed no such trend. Zero-insertion analyses could be partly confounded by invariant T cells such as MAIT and iNKT, although diverse VJ usage argued against such confounding for most clonotypes. The excess sharing between twins in beta out-of-frame sequences was weaker because fewer shared sequences reduced the signal-to-noise ratio. In monozygotic twins, recombination models systematically underestimated out-of-frame TCR alpha sharing, but the models matched the sharing seen between unrelated individuals. Out-of-frame TCR alpha sequences shared between twins showed an excess of low generation-probability sequences compared with coincidental sharing between unrelated individuals.

Note on this clonotype: It has no known antigen specificity. No much larger clone is present one base from it, and per-base qualities are unavailable.

Library creation used 5' RACE. TCRdb records Illumina HiSeq 2000 as the sequencer. A universal primer binding site was introduced by template switching, and a unique molecular identifier was present in the final cDNA, enabling accurate counting of TCR cDNA molecules. Specific primers in the conserved constant-segment region were used to synthesize first-strand cDNA for the TCR alpha and beta chains. To control for contamination, each cDNA library was double barcoded with a SMART-Mk sample barcode plus Illumina barcodes. TruSeq adapter sequences, together with Illumina sample barcodes, were added in two successive PCR steps. The Illumina HiSeq platform was used with custom primers to sequence TCR alpha and beta cDNA libraries. The original methods were these. MiGEC processed the raw reads to extract unique molecular identifiers, while MiXCR was used to determine the CDR3 positions. Recombination models were inferred per individual with the repgenHMM and IGoR tools using an EM algorithm. The analysis of shared clonotypes was done with the tcR package in R, with sharing normalized by the product of cloneset sizes. To study raw recombination free of thymic and clonal selection effects, out-of-frame nonproductive sequences were analyzed. TCRdb redid the processing of the public reads, applying fastp at Q25 and MiXCR, and retained in-frame beta chains. Entries that share a CDR3 protein sequence are merged under the most common genes and DNA. In this record, the V and J calls reflect TCRdb's handling and not the investigators' own analysis. This sample has 690,000 or so distinct CDR3 sequences in its table, and 5.5% to 6.5% of those were observed once. The ten largest clones add up to approximately 2% of the sample.

The germline V gene (reference sequence) specifies DFQATT as CDR1 and SNEGSKA as CDR2. Its CDR3 holds 14 amino acids, cysteine through phenylalanine. Kept here is only the CDR3 DNA, which spans 42 bases and is read in frame from base 1. Trimming at the junction amounts to 5 bases on V and 5 bases on J, and the germline ends lie 18 bases apart. All donors were healthy Caucasians. Three unrelated non-twin adults were additionally sequenced: a male aged 18 to 29, a male aged 50 to 59 and a female aged 50 to 59. Using Miltenyi CD45RO+ enrichment and human naive T-cell isolation kits, memory (CD45RO+) and naive T cells were isolated from PBMC.

Material: naive T cells sorted from blood. This specimen's cell subset or site label, per the study, means: cells isolated with a human naive T-cell isolation kit. The sequence links TRBV20-1 to TRBJ2-5, and TRBD1 may be the D gene, going by 7 matching bases. This clonotype was obtained from a man aged 18 to 29 in good health. The sequenced DNA is TGCAGTGCTGGCCAACCAGGGGGGTTCGAGACCCAGTACTTC. This yields the protein CSAGQPGGFETQYF.